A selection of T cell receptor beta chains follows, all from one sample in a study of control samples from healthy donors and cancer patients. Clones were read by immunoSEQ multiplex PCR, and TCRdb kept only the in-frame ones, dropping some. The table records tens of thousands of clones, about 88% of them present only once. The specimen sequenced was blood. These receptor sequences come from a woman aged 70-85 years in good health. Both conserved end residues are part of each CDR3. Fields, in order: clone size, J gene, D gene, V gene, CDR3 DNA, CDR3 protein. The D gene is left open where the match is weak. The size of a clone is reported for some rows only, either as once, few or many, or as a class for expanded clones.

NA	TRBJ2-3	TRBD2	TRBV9	TGTGCCAGCAACTTAGCGGGAGAGGCAGATACGCAGTATTTT	CASNLAGEADTQYF
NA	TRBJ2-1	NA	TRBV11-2	TGTGCCAGCAGCCCAACTTACAATGAGCAGTTCTTC	CASSPTYNEQFF
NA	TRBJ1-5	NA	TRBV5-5	TGTGCCAGCAGCCCGGACAGAAATCAGCCCCAGCATTTT	CASSPDRNQPQHF
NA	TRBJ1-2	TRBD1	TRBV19	TGTGCCAGTAGTGGGGGACAGGGGGCGTCATCAACCTCGAAGAACTATGGCTACACCTTC	CASSGGQGASSTSKNYGYTF
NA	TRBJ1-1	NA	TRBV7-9	TGTGCCAGCAGCTCCCCGCCCGAGGTAACTGAAGCTTTCTTT	CASSSPPEVTEAFF
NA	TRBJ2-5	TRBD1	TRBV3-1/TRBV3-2	TGTGCCAGCAGCCCCCCGACGACAGGGCAGGGAGAGACCCAGTACTTC	CASSPPTTGQGETQYF
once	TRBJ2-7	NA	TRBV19	TGTGCCAGTAGTAAAGAAGGACTCTACGAGCAGTACTTC	CASSKEGLYEQYF
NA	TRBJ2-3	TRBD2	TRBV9	TGTGCCAGCAGCGTAGCTGGAGCGGGGGGCCTATCAGATACGCAGTATTTT	CASSVAGAGGLSDTQYF
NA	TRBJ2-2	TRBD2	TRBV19	TGTGCCGTCAATAATGGGGGGGATTTGCTGTTTTTT	CAVNNGGDLLFF
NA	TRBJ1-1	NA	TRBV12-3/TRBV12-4	TGTGCCAGCAGTTTACAGGGGTACACTGAAGCTTTCTTT	CASSLQGYTEAFF
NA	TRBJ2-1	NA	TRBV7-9	TGTGCCAGCAGCTTAGATGGGACGTCCTTCCATGAGCAGTTCTTC	CASSLDGTSFHEQFF
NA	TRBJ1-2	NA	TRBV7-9	TGTGCCAGCAGTTACCCAGAGGGCGGGAGCTATGGCTACACCTTC	CASSYPEGGSYGYTF
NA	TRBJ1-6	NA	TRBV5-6	TGTGCCAGCAGCTTGGGTGCAGGGATGAATTCACCCCTCCACTTT	CASSLGAGMNSPLHF
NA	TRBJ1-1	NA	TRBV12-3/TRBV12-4	TGTGCCAGCAATACAAACACTGAAGCTTTCTTT	CASNTNTEAFF
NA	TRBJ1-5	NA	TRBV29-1	TGCAGCGTTGAAGGGGAATCTACCCAGCATTTT	CSVEGESTQHF
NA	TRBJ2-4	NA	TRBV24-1	TGTGCCACCAGTGATGGTCGAAACCCAGGAAACATTCAGTACTTC	CATSDGRNPGNIQYF
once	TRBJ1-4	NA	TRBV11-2	TGTGCCAGCAGCTTAGTGGCCAGTTATAATGAAAAACTGTTTTTT	CASSLVASYNEKLFF
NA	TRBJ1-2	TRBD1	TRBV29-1	TGCAGCGTTGAAGAATCGTGGGGACAGGGATCCCCAGGTGGCTACACCTTC	CSVEESWGQGSPGGYTF
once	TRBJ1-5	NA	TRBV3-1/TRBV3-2	TGTGCCAGCAGCCAAGATTCGGGCCTAGACCCTCATCAGCCCCAGCATTTT	CASSQDSGLDPHQPQHF
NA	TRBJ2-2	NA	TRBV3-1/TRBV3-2	TGTGCCAGCAGCCAAGATGGAGGGACCTCGAACACCGGGGAGCTGTTTTTT	CASSQDGGTSNTGELFF
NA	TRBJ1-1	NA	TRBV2	TGTGCCAGCAATCTTGATGGGGGCGTGAACACTGAAGCTTTCTTT	CASNLDGGVNTEAFF
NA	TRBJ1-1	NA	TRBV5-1	TGCGCCAGCTTGACCGAGCAGGGGACTGAAGCTTTCTTT	CASLTEQGTEAFF